The 14 T cell receptor beta chains presented below share a single source sample, sequenced in a study of cytotoxic CD8 clonotypes in ibrutinib-treated CLL. Sequencing was performed with immunoSEQ multiplex PCR; in TCRdb, only in-frame clones are kept and a portion is missing. The sample records about 130,000 clones, 75% to 85% being singletons. The input for sequencing was PBMCs, taken after 12 months of ibrutinib treatment. These receptors all stem from a human donor with chronic lymphocytic leukemia.

The rearrangement joins TRBV30 to TRBJ2-3; D may be TRBD2 (6 bases). Germline CDR1 and CDR2: GTSNPN and SVGIG (reference sequence). The CDR3 loop spans 15 amino acids. Trimming shortened V by 0 bases and J by 2 bases, and 12 bases separated the two germline ends. The CDR3 DNA reads as TGTGCCTGGAGTGTACGGTGGGGGGACACAGATACGCAGTATTTT. Encoded protein: CAWSVRWGDTDTQYF.

The chain employs TRBV4-3 and TRBJ1-4, with D unresolved. Germline lookup yields CDR1 LGHNA and CDR2 YSLEER. This CDR3 region has 14 residues. Trimming removed 0 bases at V and 7 bases at J, with 9 bases between. In nucleotides, the CDR3 is TGCGCCAGCAGCCAAGAGCAGGCGGTTGAAAAACTGTTTTTT. Translated: CASSQEQAVEKLFF.

This clone was found a few times. The genes are TRBV19 and TRBJ2-1; the D is unclear. Germline-derived CDR1 and CDR2 are LNHDA and SQIVND (reference sequence). V gave up 3 bases and J gave up 5 bases, with 8 bases separating them. The CDR3 runs 13 residues. CDR3 bases: TGTGCCAGTAGTATTGGGCAGAACAATGAGCAGTTCTTC. Encoded protein: CASSIGQNNEQFF.

In this sample, this clone turned up once. V gene TRBV4-2 combines with J gene TRBJ2-1; D possibly corresponds to TRBD2 (5 bases). The CDR3 covers 15 residues. V was shortened by 0 bases and J by 5 bases, with 11 bases between the two germline ends. Germline-derived CDR1 and CDR2 are LGHNA and YNFKEQ. In DNA form, the CDR3 reads TGTGCCAGCAGCCAAGAACTAGTTTCCCACAATGAGCAGTTCTTC. Its translation is CASSQELVSHNEQFF.

This clone was detected once. The gene calls are TRBV5-4 and TRBJ1-3, with unresolved D. The CDR3 is 16 amino acids. Germline loops: CDR1 SGHNT, CDR2 YYREEE (reference sequence). V was clipped by 4 bases and J by 2 bases, with 16 bases between them. The CDR3 nucleotides read TGTGCCAGCAGCCAAGAGTCTCGCTTGGCTGGAAACACCATATATTTT. Protein: CASSQESRLAGNTIYF.

This chain connects TRBV4-1 to TRBJ2-7, with 10 bases that match TRBD2. Germline values: CDR1 MGHRA, CDR2 YSYEKL. Trimming removed 2 bases from V and 2 bases from J; junction bases left unmatched: 6. The CDR3 is made up of 16 amino acids. For the CDR3, the DNA is TGCGCCAGCAGCCAACCCACTAGCGGGAAGGCCTACGAGCAGTACTTC. Encoded protein: CASSQPTSGKAYEQYF.

This chain uses TRBV7-9 with TRBJ2-5; the D is unclear. This CDR3 has 14 residues. V lost 1 base and J lost 5, with 11 bases in between. Germline V gene sequence: CDR1 SEHNR, CDR2 FQNEAQ (reference sequence). CDR3 DNA: TGTGCCAGCAGCTTAGTTCAGGATCCGGAGACCCAGTACTTC. Translation gives CASSLVQDPETQYF.

V usage is TRBV30 and J usage is TRBJ2-3, with D uncertain. CDR3 size: 13 residues. Between the trimmed V and J ends, which lost 4 bases and 4 bases, there was a span of 12 bases. The germline gives CDR1 GTSNPN, CDR2 SVGIG (reference sequence). CDR3 region: CAWTSRSADTQYF. For the CDR3, the DNA is TGTGCCTGGACTTCCCGTTCAGCAGATACGCAGTATTTT.

The V gene is TRBV15, the J gene TRBJ2-1; D call uncertain. Between the trimmed V and J ends, which lost 4 bases and 8 bases, there was a span of 9 bases. The CDR3 sequence is 12 residues long. Germline CDR1 LNHNV, CDR2 YYDKDF (reference sequence). CDR3 sequence reads: CATSTDGDEQFF. The CDR3 nucleotides read TGTGCCACCAGCACCGATGGGGATGAGCAGTTCTTC.

The V call is TRBV7-9, the J call TRBJ1-1, with D perhaps TRBD1 (5 bases). The CDR3 runs 16 residues. V was shortened by 1 base and J by 6 bases, with 18 bases between the two germline ends. Germline CDR1 SEHNR, CDR2 FQNEAQ (reference sequence). The CDR3 spells CASSLVRGSEGSEAFF. DNA for the CDR3: TGTGCCAGCAGCTTAGTCCGGGGGTCGGAGGGGTCTGAAGCTTTCTTT.

The chain combines TRBV18 with TRBJ2-1; 12 nucleotides agree with TRBD2. The germline V gene has CDR1 KGHSH and CDR2 LQKENI. The junction had 13 bases not matched to a gene; V was cut back by 6 bases and J by 4 bases. The length of the CDR3 is 18 residues. The CDR3 sequence: CASSLWASGRASYNEQFF. The DNA for the CDR3 is TGTGCCAGCTCCCTATGGGCTAGCGGGAGGGCCTCTTACAATGAGCAGTTCTTC.

This sequence joins TRBV5-1 and TRBJ2-7; the D call may be TRBD1 or TRBD2 (6 bases each). From germline, CDR1 is SGHRS and CDR2 YFSETQ. CDR3 length equals 14 residues. Trimming took off 3 bases at V and 1 base at J, with 11 bases between the two ends. Here the CDR3 DNA reads TGCGCCAGCAGCTGGAGGGGGAATTCCTACGAGCAGTACTTC. Residues: CASSWRGNSYEQYF.

The chain links TRBV18 to TRBJ2-1; 12 bases fit TRBD2. CDR3 length: 17 residues. Germline V gives CDR1 KGHSH, CDR2 LQKENI. J lost 4 bases, V lost 3 bases, and 7 bases had no gene match. CDR3 residues: CASSPQLAGGGYNEQFF. CDR3 in DNA: TGTGCCAGCTCACCTCAACTAGCGGGAGGTGGATACAATGAGCAGTTCTTC.

The chain carries TRBV5-5 and TRBJ1-1, with 7 bases identical to TRBD1. The trim removed 4 bases at V and 0 bases at J, leaving 15 bases unmatched. This CDR3 is 18 amino acids long. The germline V gene encodes CDR1 SGHKS and CDR2 YYEKEE (reference sequence). Here the CDR3 reads CASSRRPGGTVLNTEAFF. The CDR3 DNA reads TGTGCCAGCAGCCGAAGACCGGGAGGGACAGTCCTGAACACTGAAGCTTTCTTT.